The entry below describes one T cell receptor beta chain. This clone was seen once. Its recognized antigen is unknown. Base qualities were left out, and no much larger clone turns up one base away. The sample originates from a study of blood T cell repertoires in COVID-19 (dated by TCRdb to the early 2020s). Background on the whole study: Collaborator samples came from the United States, Italy and Spain and covered acute and convalescent phases of COVID-19. The prospective study material was composed of cDNA or gDNA derived from T cells, B-cell-depleted T cells, or PBMCs. Subjects who had been exposed to COVID-19, were actively infected with it, or had recovered from it provided the deeply sampled blood TCRbeta repertoires that made up the dataset. A freely available public database, intended as a resource for researchers studying the immune response to SARS-CoV-2, is where the repertoires were released. Samples came from the ongoing ImmuneRACE study (first 160 participants) plus 1,254 subjects from 6 global collaborators. Sample metadata almost always included a de-identified subject ID, COVID-19 status, age in years and sex. Where HLA class I and class II types were available, the types were taken from metadata supplied by the sample provider, not from assay-based typing. The study at large found these results: The amount of clinical and demographic metadata varied by source and participant and was provided uncurated.

TCRbeta CDR3 regions were amplified from genomic DNA using the immunoSEQ Assay, a bias-controlled multiplex PCR. The original pipeline was this. Nucleated cell counts per sample were estimated from amplification of reference gene primers within the assay. To quantify the absolute abundance of each unique TCRbeta CDR3 rearrangement, sequence reads were collapsed and filtered. For each sample, productive Simpson clonality was calculated as the square root of Simpson's diversity index across productive rearrangements. TCRdb obtained this table from immuneACCESS and retained in-frame rearrangements with V and J assigned. These tables miss some clones; where compared with another copy, unresolved V genes account for less than half of the shortfall, and the remainder is unexplained. For V, J and clone size, that table is used; D and trimming come from the DNA. This sample has about 520,000 clones in its table, and 80% to 90% of those were observed once. 3.2% of the sample goes to the ten largest clones.

Collaborating institutions collected whole blood in K2EDTA tubes following their own protocols. Collaborator samples were shipped for TCRbeta analysis as frozen whole blood, isolated PBMCs, or DNA extracted from either sample type. CDR3 length: 15 amino acids, cysteine to phenylalanine. CDR3 DNA only is kept here, 45 bases in frame from base 1. The trim is 0 bases for V and 0 bases for J, with a gap of 8 bases between the germline ends. CDR1 SGHTA and CDR2 FQGNSA were looked up in the germline V gene. This sequence was found in a human donor in a cohort sampled during active COVID-19. Sequencing was done on a sample of peripheral blood. In this chain, TRBV7-2 is recombined with TRBJ2-5; the D gene remains uncertain. The nucleotides are TGTGCCAGCAGCTTAGCTTCTACGTACCAAGAGACCCAGTACTTC. Its coded protein is CASSLASTYQETQYF.